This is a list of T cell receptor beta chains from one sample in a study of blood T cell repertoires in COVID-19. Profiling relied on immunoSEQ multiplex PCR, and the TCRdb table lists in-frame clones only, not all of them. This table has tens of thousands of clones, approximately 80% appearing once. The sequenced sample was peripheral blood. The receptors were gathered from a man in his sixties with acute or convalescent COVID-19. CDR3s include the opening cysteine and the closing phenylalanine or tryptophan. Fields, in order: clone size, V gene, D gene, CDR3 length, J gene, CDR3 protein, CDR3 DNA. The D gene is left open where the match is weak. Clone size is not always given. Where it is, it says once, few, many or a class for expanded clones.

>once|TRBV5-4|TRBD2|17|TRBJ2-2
CASSPSGGRSNTGELFF
TGTGCCAGCAGCCCGAGCGGGGGAAGATCGAACACCGGGGAGCTGTTTTTT
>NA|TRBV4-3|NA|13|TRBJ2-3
CASSQGGLDTQYF
TGCGCCAGCAGCCAAGGGGGCCTGGATACGCAGTATTTT
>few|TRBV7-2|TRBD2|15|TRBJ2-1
CASSYSGGPWNEQFF
TGTGCCAGCAGCTATAGCGGGGGGCCGTGGAATGAGCAGTTCTTC
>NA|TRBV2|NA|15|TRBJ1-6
CASSSGQGYNSPLHF
TGTGCCAGCAGCAGTGGGCAGGGTTATAATTCACCCCTCCACTTT
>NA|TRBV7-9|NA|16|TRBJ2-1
CASSLYGGSSYNEQFF
TGTGCCAGCAGCTTATACGGGGGTAGCTCCTACAATGAGCAGTTCTTC
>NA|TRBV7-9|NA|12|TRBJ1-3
CASSGHGNTIYF
TGTGCCAGTTCGGGACACGGAAACACCATATATTTT
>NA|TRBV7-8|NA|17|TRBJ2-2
CASSLSLKTGNTGELFF
TGTGCCAGCAGCTTATCTCTTAAGACAGGGAACACCGGGGAGCTGTTTTTT
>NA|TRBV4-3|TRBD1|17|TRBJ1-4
CASSQGTGRGQNEKLFF
TGCGCCAGCAGCCAAGGTACAGGAAGGGGGCAAAATGAAAAACTGTTTTTT
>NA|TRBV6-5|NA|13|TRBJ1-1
CASSLGQYSEAFF
TGTGCCAGCAGTCTCGGACAGTACTCTGAAGCTTTCTTT
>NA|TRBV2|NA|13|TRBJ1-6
CASTLQNNSPLHF
TGTGCCAGCACTCTACAGAATAATTCACCCCTCCACTTT
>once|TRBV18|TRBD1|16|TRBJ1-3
CASSHRDRGPGNTIYF
TGTGCCAGCTCACACCGGGACAGGGGGCCCGGAAACACCATATATTTT
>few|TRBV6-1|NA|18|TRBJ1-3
CASSDPLGSGVQRNTIYF
TGTGCCAGCAGTGACCCGCTGGGGTCCGGGGTCCAACGAAACACCATATATTTT
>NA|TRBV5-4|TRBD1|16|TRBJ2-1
CASSSGRDRLMNEQFF
TGTGCCAGCAGCTCTGGTCGGGACAGGCTGATGAATGAGCAGTTCTTC
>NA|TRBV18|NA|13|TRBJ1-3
CASSHDRSGTIYF
TGTGCCAGCTCACACGACAGGTCGGGCACCATATATTTT
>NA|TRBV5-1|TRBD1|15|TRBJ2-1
CASSLGGQVPNEQFF
TGCGCCAGCAGCTTGGGGGGACAGGTCCCTAATGAGCAGTTCTTC
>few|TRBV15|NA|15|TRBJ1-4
CATSSGGSFREKLFF
TGTGCCACTAGCAGCGGAGGCAGTTTCCGCGAAAAACTGTTTTTT
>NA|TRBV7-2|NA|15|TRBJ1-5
CASSRGTGRNQPQHF
TGTGCCAGCAGCCGCGGGACCGGGCGCAATCAGCCCCAGCATTTT
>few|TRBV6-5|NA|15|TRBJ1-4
CASSYSIGREIKLFF
TGTGCCAGCAGTTACTCGATCGGTCGGGAAATTAAACTGTTTTTT
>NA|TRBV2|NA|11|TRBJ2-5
CASWSSETQYF
TGTGCCAGCTGGAGTTCGGAGACCCAGTACTTC
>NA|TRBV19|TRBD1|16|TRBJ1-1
CASSIEWGQPNTEAFF
TGTGCCAGTAGTATAGAGTGGGGACAGCCGAACACTGAAGCTTTCTTT
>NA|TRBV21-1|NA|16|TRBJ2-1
CASSAPGTGRNNEQFF
TGTGCCAGCAGCGCGCCCGGGACGGGGAGGAACAATGAGCAGTTCTTC
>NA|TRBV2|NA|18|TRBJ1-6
CASSDRKTGSSYNSPLHF
TGTGCCAGCAGTGATCGGAAGACAGGCAGCTCCTATAATTCACCCCTCCACTTT
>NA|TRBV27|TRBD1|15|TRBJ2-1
CASTPGTGSYNEQFF
TGTGCCAGCACTCCTGGGACAGGGTCCTACAATGAGCAGTTCTTC
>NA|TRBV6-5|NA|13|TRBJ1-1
CASVVSAAAEAFF
TGTGCCAGCGTAGTATCCGCCGCGGCTGAAGCTTTCTTT
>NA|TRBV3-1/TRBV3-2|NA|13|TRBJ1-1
CASSQDVRTEAFF
TGTGCCAGCAGCCAAGATGTCAGGACTGAAGCTTTCTTT
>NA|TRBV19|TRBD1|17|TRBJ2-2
CASSYPSWTGNTGELFF
TGTGCCAGTAGTTATCCCTCTTGGACAGGGAACACCGGGGAGCTGTTTTTT
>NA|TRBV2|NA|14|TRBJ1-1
CASIETVGNTEAFF
TGTGCCAGCATAGAGACAGTGGGGAACACTGAAGCTTTCTTT
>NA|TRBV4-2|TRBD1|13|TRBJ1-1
CASSQRQGEEAFF
TGTGCCAGCAGCCAACGACAGGGAGAAGAGGCTTTCTTT
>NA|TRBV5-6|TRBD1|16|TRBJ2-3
CASSLFPDRVTDTQYF
TGTGCCAGCAGCTTGTTTCCGGACAGGGTCACAGATACGCAGTATTTT
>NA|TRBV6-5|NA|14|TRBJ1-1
CASSPSRVGTEAFF
TGTGCCAGCAGTCCTTCGAGGGTAGGCACTGAAGCTTTCTTT
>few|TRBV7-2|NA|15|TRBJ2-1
CASSFGGSTYNEQFF
TGTGCCAGCAGCTTTGGGGGGAGTACCTACAATGAGCAGTTCTTC
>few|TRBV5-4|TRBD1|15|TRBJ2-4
CASSFRGLAKNIQYF
TGTGCCAGCAGCTTCAGGGGGCTAGCCAAAAACATTCAGTACTTC
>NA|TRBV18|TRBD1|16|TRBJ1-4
CASSRNQGVTNEKLFF
TGTGCCAGCTCACGGAATCAGGGGGTCACTAATGAAAAACTGTTTTTT
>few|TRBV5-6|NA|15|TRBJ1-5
CASSRGGAANQPQHF
TGTGCCAGCAGCCGAGGGGGGGCCGCCAATCAGCCCCAGCATTTT
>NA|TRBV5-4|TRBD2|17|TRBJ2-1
CASSRGTSGGHYNEQFF
TGTGCCAGCAGCCGGGGCACTAGCGGGGGGCATTACAATGAGCAGTTCTTC
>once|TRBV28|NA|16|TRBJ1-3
CASSTAGRSNGNTIYF
TGTGCCAGCAGTACTGCGGGACGATCTAATGGAAACACCATATATTTT
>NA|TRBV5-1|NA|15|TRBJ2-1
CASSEGQSPNNEQFF
TGCGCCAGCAGCGAAGGACAGTCTCCTAACAATGAGCAGTTCTTC
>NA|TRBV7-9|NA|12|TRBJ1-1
CASSFRGAEAFF
TGTGCCAGCAGCTTTAGGGGTGCTGAAGCTTTCTTT